This T cell receptor beta chain emerged from a study of blood T cell repertoires in COVID-19. TCRdb's table, derived via immunoSEQ multiplex PCR, lists solely in-frame clones and lacks some. The sample lists some 130,000 clones; more than 75% were seen once. Losses at the gene ends were 3 bases for V and 4 bases for J; bases not matched to a gene: 11. The CDR3 length is 16 residues. Germline CDR1 and CDR2: SGDLS and YYNGEE. This clone was observed a handful of times. The V call is TRBV9, the J call TRBJ1-1; TRBD1 aligns across 8 bases. This clonotype was sampled from a man aged 55 to 70 with COVID-19, enrolled during active disease. The sequenced sample consisted of peripheral blood. CDR3 sequence: CASSASYRTGSTEAFF. The CDR3 coding sequence is TGTGCCAGCAGCGCGAGTTATCGGACAGGGAGCACTGAAGCTTTCTTT.